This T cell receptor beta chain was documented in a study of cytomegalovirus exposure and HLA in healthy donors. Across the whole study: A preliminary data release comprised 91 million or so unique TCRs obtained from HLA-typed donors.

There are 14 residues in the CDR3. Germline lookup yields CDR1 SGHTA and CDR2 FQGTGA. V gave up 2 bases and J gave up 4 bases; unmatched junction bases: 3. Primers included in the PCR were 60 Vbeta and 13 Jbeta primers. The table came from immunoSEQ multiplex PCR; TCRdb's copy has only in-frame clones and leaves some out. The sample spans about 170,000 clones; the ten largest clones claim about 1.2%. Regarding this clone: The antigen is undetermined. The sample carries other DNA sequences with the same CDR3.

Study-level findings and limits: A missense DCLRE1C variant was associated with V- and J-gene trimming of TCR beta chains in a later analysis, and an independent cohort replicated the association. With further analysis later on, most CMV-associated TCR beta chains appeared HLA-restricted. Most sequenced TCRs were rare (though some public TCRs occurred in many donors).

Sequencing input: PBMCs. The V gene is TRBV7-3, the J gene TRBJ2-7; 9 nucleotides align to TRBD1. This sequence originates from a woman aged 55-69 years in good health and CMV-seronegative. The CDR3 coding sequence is TGTGCCAGCAGCTTAGGACAGGGGAGGTACGAGCAGTACTTC. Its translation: CASSLGQGRYEQYF.